This entry lists 26 T cell receptor beta chains sequenced from one sample in a study of cytomegalovirus exposure and HLA in healthy donors. The PCR was carried out with 60 Vbeta primers and 13 Jbeta primers. Sequencing used immunoSEQ multiplex PCR; TCRdb keeps in-frame clones, though not all of them. The repertoire consists of some 130,000 clones, with 70% to 85% occurring once and the leading ten covering around 6.3%. Sequences were obtained from PBMCs. The receptor source for this set is a man aged 35-49 years in good health and CMV-seropositive.

J is TRBJ1-1 and V is TRBV6-1, with D perhaps TRBD1 (5 bases). The CDR3 is made up of 15 amino acids. Germline CDR1 MNHNS, CDR2 SASEGT. Trimming removed 6 bases at V and 5 bases at J, with 19 bases between. CDR3 in DNA: TGTGCCAGCAGCGATAACCCGGGGGTAAGGACTGAAGCTTTCTTT. This gives the protein CASSDNPGVRTEAFF.

The rearrangement joins TRBV28 to TRBJ1-2; D ambiguous. This CDR3 has 13 residues. Germline CDR1 and CDR2: MDHEN and SYDVKM. Deletions cut 7 bases from V and 0 bases from J, with 9 bases between. The CDR3, as DNA: TGTGCCAGCACCCGACATGCTAACTATGGCTACACCTTC. It translates to CASTRHANYGYTF.

This chain connects TRBV6-1 to TRBJ1-5; 9 nucleotides agree with TRBD1. CDR3 length: 15 residues. V lost 6 bases and J lost 3; bases outside the gene matches: 6. Germline V gives CDR1 MNHNS, CDR2 SASEGT. In nucleotides, the CDR3 is TGTGCCAGCAGGGAACAGGGGGCTACCAATCAGCCCCAGCATTTT. As protein: CASREQGATNQPQHF.

V and J are TRBV6-1 and TRBJ1-1; D ambiguous. Trimming left V 0 bases short and J 1 base short, with 9 bases between. Germline V gene sequence: CDR1 MNHNS, CDR2 SASEGT. The CDR3 loop spans 15 amino acids. CDR3 sequence: CASSEAAPGNTEAFF. In DNA, the CDR3 is TGTGCCAGCAGTGAAGCCGCACCGGGGAACACTGAAGCTTTCTTT.

The chain employs TRBV4-1 and TRBJ1-2, with unresolved D. This CDR3 comprises 13 residues. V was pared by 0 bases and J by 7 bases, with 9 bases between. The germline V gene encodes CDR1 MGHRA and CDR2 YSYEKL. CDR3 loop: CASSQEGRGGYTF. The CDR3 DNA is TGCGCCAGCAGCCAAGAAGGCCGGGGTGGCTACACCTTC.

This chain links TRBV5-1 with TRBJ1-2, with 10 bases fitting TRBD1. V shed 2 bases, J shed 8 bases, and the junction held 9 bases outside the gene matches. The CDR3 length is 15 residues. Per germline, CDR1 SGHRS and CDR2 YFSETQ. The CDR3 spells CASSFRLGQGFGYTF. The CDR3, as DNA: TGCGCCAGCAGCTTTCGACTGGGACAGGGGTTCGGCTACACCTTC.

V and J are TRBV4-1 and TRBJ1-4; TRBD1 aligns across 7 bases. With V trimmed by 6 bases and J by 4 bases, 5 bases remained unmatched. This CDR3 is built from 14 residues. Germline V gives CDR1 MGHRA, CDR2 YSYEKL. CDR3: CASRLTGDNEKLFF. The CDR3 DNA reads as TGCGCCAGCAGACTCACAGGGGATAATGAAAAACTGTTTTTT.

This clone has a handful of counts. The V gene is TRBV25-1, the J gene TRBJ2-1; 9 nucleotides line up with TRBD2. The junction had 11 bases not matched to a gene; V was cut back by 1 base and J by 7 bases. CDR1 and CDR2 (germline): MGHDK, SYGVNS. The CDR3 extends over 17 amino acids. The CDR3 sequence: CASSEFVAGGPWNEQFF. The CDR3 DNA is TGTGCCAGCAGTGAATTCGTGGCGGGAGGGCCGTGGAATGAGCAGTTCTTC.

J is TRBJ2-2 and V is TRBV30, with 13 positions matching TRBD2. The CDR3 runs 16 residues. Looked up from germline, CDR1 is GTSNPN and CDR2 is SVGIG (reference sequence). Trimming took 4 bases from V and 5 from J; bases not matched to a gene: 7. The CDR3 protein is CAWMLGLAGQTGELFF. For the CDR3, the DNA is TGTGCCTGGATGTTGGGACTAGCGGGACAAACCGGGGAGCTGTTTTTT.

The gene calls are TRBV5-6 and TRBJ2-5; 9 bases are shared with TRBD1. Germline CDR1 SGHDT, CDR2 YYEEEE. V gave up 6 bases and J gave up 4 bases; unmatched junction bases: 4. The CDR3 loop spans 13 amino acids. The CDR3 protein is CASIRTGVETQYF. The CDR3 DNA sequence: TGTGCCAGCATCCGGACAGGGGTAGAGACCCAGTACTTC.

The chain has TRBV30 and TRBJ1-1; 8 nucleotides line up with TRBD1. V gave up 3 bases and J gave up 1 base; unmatched junction bases: 4. The CDR3 consists of 14 residues. The germline V gene encodes CDR1 GTSNPN and CDR2 SVGIG (reference sequence). The CDR3 loop reads CAWSGDRRNTEAFF. As DNA, the CDR3 is TGTGCCTGGAGCGGGGACAGGAGGAACACTGAAGCTTTCTTT. The entire variable domain, with the rest obtained from reference TRBV30 and TRBJ1-1, is as follows: SQTIHQWPATLVQPVGSPLSLECTVEGTSNPNLYWYRQAAGRGLQLLFYSVGIGQISSEVPQNLSASRPQDRQFILSSKKLLLSDSGFYLCAWSGDRRNTEAFFGQGTRLTVV.

The J gene is TRBJ2-3, the V gene TRBV6-5; 9 nucleotides line up with TRBD1. Unmatched junction bases numbered 3, after V lost 2 bases and J lost 3 bases. Germline CDR1 is MNHEY and CDR2 is SVGAGI. CDR3 size: 15 residues. The CDR3 coding sequence is TGTGCCAGCAGTTACACCGGACAGGGGACAGATACGCAGTATTTT. It specifies CASSYTGQGTDTQYF.

The V gene is TRBV28, the J gene TRBJ2-1, with D possibly being TRBD1 (6 bases). The germline gives CDR1 MDHEN, CDR2 SYDVKM. V was clipped by 5 bases and J by 9 bases, with 11 bases between them. The CDR3 totals 12 residues. Here the CDR3 DNA reads TGTGCCAGCAGTCTACAGGGTGCTGAGCAGTTCTTC. Translating it yields CASSLQGAEQFF. Combining the CDR3 with reference TRBV28 and TRBJ2-1 gives the whole variable domain DVKVTQSSRYLVKRTGEKVFLECVQDMDHENMFWYRQDPGLGLRLIYFSYDVKMKEKGDIPEGYSVSREKKERFSLILESASTNQTSMYLCASSLQGAEQFFGPGTRLTVL.

The chain recombines TRBV28 with TRBJ1-1, with D possibly TRBD1 on 6 matching bases. Per the germline V gene, CDR1 is MDHEN and CDR2 is SYDVKM. V lost 2 bases and J lost 8, with 15 bases in between. CDR3 length equals 14 residues. For the CDR3, the DNA is TGTGCCAGCAGTTTAAGGGTAGGGGGATCGGAAGCTTTCTTT. Translation gives CASSLRVGGSEAFF.

Here the CDR3 DNA reads TGTGCCAGCAGCCCCACTAGCGCCGGGGAGCTGTTTTTT. Translated, it gives CASSPTSAGELFF. V gene TRBV4-2 combines with J gene TRBJ2-2; 7 nucleotides line up with TRBD2. The CDR3 covers 13 residues. Trimming removed 4 bases from V and 6 bases from J; junction bases left unmatched: 2. CDR1 is LGHNA and CDR2 is YNFKEQ in the germline V gene.

In its sample, this clone was seen a few times. The chain is built from TRBV9 and TRBJ2-1; 7 bases are shared with TRBD2. CDR1 SGDLS and CDR2 YYNGEE come from the germline V gene. This CDR3 is built from 17 residues. V trimming: 0 bases; J trimming: 2 bases; junction bases outside the gene matches: 8. The CDR3 sequence is CASSVALTGGTYNEQFF. DNA of the CDR3: TGTGCCAGCAGCGTAGCTCTGACGGGAGGAACCTACAATGAGCAGTTCTTC. Using reference TRBV9 and TRBJ2-1 for the parts outside the CDR3, the full variable domain is DSGVTQTPKHLITATGQRVTLRCSPRSGDLSVYWYQQSLDQGLQFLIQYYNGEERAKGNILERFSAQQFPDLHSELNLSSLELGDSALYFCASSVALTGGTYNEQFFGPGTRLTVL.

The rearrangement links TRBV5-1 to TRBJ2-7, with D unresolved. Germline CDR1 SGHRS, CDR2 YFSETQ. This CDR3 has 13 residues. V was trimmed by 4 bases and J by 8 bases, leaving 16 bases between them. The CDR3 sequence is CASSPVPGRQQYF. CDR3 nucleotide sequence: TGCGCCAGCAGCCCCGTCCCGGGTCGCCAGCAGTACTTC.

The chain couples TRBV10-3 to TRBJ2-1; 10 bases map to TRBD2. CDR1 and CDR2 (germline): ENHRY, SYGVKD. The CDR3 loop spans 15 amino acids. V dropped 6 bases and J dropped 0; count of bases not matched to a gene: 2. The CDR3 DNA is TGTGCCATCAGGGGGACTAGCGACTCCTACAATGAGCAGTTCTTC. As protein: CAIRGTSDSYNEQFF.

The V call is TRBV2, the J call TRBJ1-1; tentative D call: TRBD1 (5 bases). Trimming pared 6 bases from V and 1 base from J, leaving 9 bases between. This CDR3 has 13 amino acids. CDR1 is SNHLY, CDR2 FYNNEI, per germline. The DNA of the CDR3 is TGTGCCAGCAGCCTCGGACAGAACACTGAAGCTTTCTTT. Protein: CASSLGQNTEAFF. The full variable domain, completed using reference TRBV2 and TRBJ1-1, is EPEVTQTPSHQVTQMGQEVILRCVPISNHLYFYWYRQILGQKVEFLVSFYNNEISEKSEIFDDQFSVERPDGSNFTLKIRSTKLEDSAMYFCASSLGQNTEAFFGQGTRLTVV.

This sequence joins TRBV5-8 and TRBJ2-5; possible D gene TRBD2, 5 bases. The end of the DNA is better explained by TRBJ2-7, so the J call may be wrong. This CDR3 contains 13 residues. Looked up from germline, CDR1 is SGHTS and CDR2 is YDEGEE. The CDR3 nucleotides are TGTGCCAGCAGCCCGGCGGAGGCCTACGAGCAGTACTTC. The encoded protein is CASSPAEAYEQYF.

The rearrangement uses TRBV5-1 and TRBJ2-5; TRBD1 matches at 8 bases. The assigned J gene may be wrong: the sequence end matches TRBJ2-7 better. The germline gives CDR1 SGHRS, CDR2 YFSETQ. This CDR3 is built from 16 residues. This chain's CDR3 is CASSSVPGTGSYEQYF. The CDR3 DNA sequence: TGCGCCAGCAGCAGTGTACCCGGGACAGGCTCCTACGAGCAGTACTTC.

Only a few counts were recorded for this clone. The genes are TRBV7-6 and TRBJ2-3, with D unclear. The CDR3 covers 16 residues. CDR1 and CDR2 (germline): SGHVS, FNYEAQ. V shed 5 bases and J shed 0 bases, with 15 bases lying between them. CDR3 sequence (DNA): TGTGCCAGCAGCAAGCCGAGTAGCACCAGCACAGATACGCAGTATTTT. Translating gives CASSKPSSTSTDTQYF.

The chain joins TRBV27 to TRBJ1-1, with D maybe TRBD1 (6 bases). V was pared by 1 base and J by 0 bases, with 9 bases between. The CDR3 is 15 residues long. Per germline, CDR1 MNHEY and CDR2 SMNVEV (reference sequence). CDR3 region: CASSLWGRLNTEAFF. DNA for the CDR3: TGTGCCAGCAGTTTATGGGGGCGGTTGAACACTGAAGCTTTCTTT.

The chain links TRBV5-5 to TRBJ1-5; D remains unclear. Germline V gene sequence: CDR1 SGHKS, CDR2 YYEKEE (reference sequence). Deletions cut 0 bases from V and 3 bases from J, with 10 bases between. This CDR3 contains 15 residues. The CDR3 DNA follows: TGTGCCAGCAGCTTGGGACAACAGTCCAATCAGCCCCAGCATTTT. Translated, it gives CASSLGQQSNQPQHF.

The J gene is TRBJ1-1, the V gene TRBV5-1; D may be TRBD1 (5 bases). From germline, CDR1 is SGHRS and CDR2 YFSETQ. The CDR3 runs to 15 residues. The V gene lost 0 bases and the J gene lost 0 bases, with 9 bases spanning the gap. CDR3: CASSLARALNTEAFF. CDR3 DNA sequence: TGCGCCAGCAGCTTGGCCAGGGCACTGAACACTGAAGCTTTCTTT. The full variable domain, in which reference TRBV5-1 and TRBJ1-1 provide the parts outside the CDR3, is KAGVTQTPRYLIKTRGQQVTLSCSPISGHRSVSWYQQTPGQGLQFLFEYFSETQRNKGNFPGRFSGRQFSNSRSEMNVSTLELGDSALYLCASSLARALNTEAFFGQGTRLTVV.

The CDR3 nucleotides read TGTGCCAGTAGCATTTGGACAGGCCGACGGGGCAATCAGCCCCAGCATTTT. Its translation is CASSIWTGRRGNQPQHF. The gene calls are TRBV19 and TRBJ1-5; 7 bases fit TRBD1. The CDR3 loop spans 17 amino acids. CDR1 and CDR2 from the germline V gene are LNHDA and SQIVND (reference sequence). The junction had 13 bases not matched to a gene; V was cut back by 6 bases and J by 2 bases.